The sequence of this T cell receptor beta chain was determined in a study of cytomegalovirus exposure and HLA in healthy donors. General study points: A previous analysis found most TCR beta V segments productive roughly 90% or roughly 30% of the time.

CDR1 is SQVTM and CDR2 is ANQGSEA in the germline V gene. The CDR3 spans 16 residues. V lost 1 base to trimming and J lost 4 bases, with 19 bases between them. A multiplex PCR was run with 60 Vbeta primers and 13 Jbeta primers. The method was immunoSEQ multiplex PCR; TCRdb's version includes in-frame clones alone and lacks a portion of them. The profile covers tens of thousands of clones, with approximately 80% appearing a single time and about 3.8% taken by the ten largest. On this clone itself: As yet, its antigen is unknown.

The sample was PBMCs. This sequence was found in a man aged 25-45 years in good health and CMV-seronegative. V and J are TRBV29-1 and TRBJ1-2; D perhaps matches TRBD1 (6 bases). The CDR3 DNA sequence: TGCAGCGTTGAAGGCGGACAGCAGGAGGTTTCCTATGGCTACACCTTC. Its translation: CSVEGGQQEVSYGYTF.